This TCR beta chain emerged from a study of post-analysis software for immune sequencing data (dated by TCRdb to about 2015). Broadly, across the study: Disease courses on record covered relapsing-remitting, secondary progressive and progressive-relapsing multiple sclerosis, though some patients had no subtype annotation. The multiple sclerosis patient repertoires were compared with approximately 11 previously published healthy control repertoires from donors aged roughly 6 to 27 years. A subset of samples was prepared in parallel using single-end sample barcoding, then pooled and co-amplified after Illumina adapter ligation. Overall study results and their limits: Significantly higher frequencies in patients than in controls were found for a few TRBV segments, including TRBV5-6, TRBV5-1 and TRBV20-1. The control group was slightly older than the multiple sclerosis patient group. Direct clustering with F measure showed strong co-clustering of samples prepared in the same batch, prompting a batch-effect correction. Significantly lower normalized Chao1 diversity was found in multiple sclerosis patients than in controls, suggesting substantial peripheral T-cell clonal expansion.

As to this clonotype: Its specific antigen is unknown. Base qualities are not recorded, but no much larger clone differs from it by a single base.

The CDR1 and CDR2 encoded by the germline V gene (reference sequence) are LGHDT and YNNKEL. The CDR3 spans 13 residues, from the cysteine through the phenylalanine. Only the CDR3 region is kept as DNA, spanning 39 bases read in frame from base 1. A distance of 9 bases separates the germline ends of V and J, which lose 1 base and 8 bases respectively. The protocol used for the library was PCR. The instrument given in TCRdb is Illumina HiSeq 2500. Unique molecular identifiers were incorporated into TCR beta cDNA libraries to reduce PCR and sequencing biases. About 500,000 cDNA molecules were obtained for every 1 to 10 million input T cells, so each molecule roughly corresponded to one T cell. The patient libraries were prepared and sequenced using the same protocol as the earlier healthy control dataset. Samples belonging to the same batch were prepared together, multiplexed and sequenced on a shared HiSeq lane. The authors' analysis ran thus. MIGEC was used to process the raw barcoded reads, and molecular identifier groups with only a single read were discarded before consensus assembly and CDR3 extraction. Clonotype tables were post-analysed with VDJtools, and diversity was normalized by down-sampling all datasets to the smallest sample size. In repertoire overlap clustering, CDR3 amino acid sequences, but not nucleotide sequences, were matched to correct batch-related cross-sample contamination. The raw public reads went through TCRdb reprocessing: fastp at Q25, MiXCR clone calling, in-frame beta chains kept. Under each unique CDR3 protein, matching rows form one entry showing the most common genes and DNA. The V and J calls were not made by the authors but by TCRdb's processing. This sample gives roughly 670,000 distinct CDR3 sequences in total; roughly three fifths of them show up just once. Roughly 12% of the sample is held by the ten biggest clonotypes.

To demonstrate the VDJtools post-analysis software, the study profiled TCR beta repertoires from the peripheral blood of about 13 young patients with multiple sclerosis. The multiple sclerosis patients were children and adolescents between about 6 and 16 years of age. The receptor's source is a girl aged 2 to 10 with multiple sclerosis. Material for sequencing was blood. The rearrangement joined TRBV3-1 to TRBJ2-1, with no D gene named confidently. The sequenced DNA is TGTGCCAGCAGCCAAGTCGAGTTCGATGAGCAGTTCTTC. The translation is CASSQVEFDEQFF.